The present T cell receptor (beta chain) was sequenced within a study of T cell responses to AZD1222 COVID-19 vaccine. Of note for this clone: As yet, its antigen is unknown.

Broader study findings: Vaccine-related CD4 TCRs covered spike, predominating at 160-218 and 743-854. Most donors were white British, females outnumbered males, and clonal diversity was possibly underestimated.

This table comes from immunoSEQ multiplex PCR, and its TCRdb copy is limited to in-frame clones, with some not included. This table has 140,000 to 150,000 clones, around four fifths appearing once. In germline, CDR1 is SQVTM, CDR2 ANQGSEA. Trimming stripped 3 bases from V and 0 bases from J, with 8 bases between. This CDR3 has 13 amino acids. The sequenced sample was peripheral blood, obtained on day 0 of MenACWY control vaccination. The rearrangement links TRBV29-1 to TRBJ1-1; no clear D gene. The clonotype was recovered from an adult in good health. The CDR3 loop is CSVDQMMNTEAFF. The CDR3, as DNA: TGCAGCGTTGACCAGATGATGAACACTGAAGCTTTCTTT.